The 30 T cell receptor beta chains reported below all come from one sample, sequenced in a study of shared clonotypes between healthy human individuals (dated by TCRdb to the early 2020s). The library was made by the immunoSEQ multiplex PCR assay. As stored in TCRdb, this immuneACCESS dataset retains in-frame rearrangements with V and J assigned. A fraction of the clones does not appear; measured against another copy, unresolved V genes explain less than half of the discrepancy, and the remainder lacks a known reason. This sample lists around 500,000 clones; about 85% were detected once. The ten largest account for under 15% of the sample. The sequenced sample was PBMCs. The receptors derive from a woman in her thirties or forties in good health. Some clones in this sample may be carry-over from other donors' samples.

This chain links TRBV27 with TRBJ1-1; 7 positions agree with TRBD1. The J segment lost 1 base and the V segment lost 0 bases, leaving 2 bases of the junction unmatched. In germline, CDR1 is MNHEY, CDR2 SMNVEV (reference sequence). The CDR3 is 15 residues long. CDR3 in DNA: TGTGCCAGCAGTTTATCGACAGGGCCGAACACTGAAGCTTTCTTT. It codes for CASSLSTGPNTEAFF.

The chain carries TRBV11-2 and TRBJ2-1, with TRBD1 matching 9 bases. CDR1 SGHAT and CDR2 FQNNGV come from the germline V gene. CDR3 length equals 15 residues. The ends lost 4 bases at V and 5 bases at J; junction bases unmatched: 6. This CDR3 reads CASSSSDRGDNEQFF. CDR3 coding DNA: TGTGCCAGCAGCTCCAGCGACAGGGGGGACAATGAGCAGTTCTTC.

This chain connects TRBV28 to TRBJ1-5, with D tentatively TRBD1 (6 bases). The CDR3 loop spans 16 amino acids. V was pared by 8 bases and J by 1 base, with 18 bases between. Germline V gives CDR1 MDHEN, CDR2 SYDVKM. Here the CDR3 DNA reads TGTGCCAGCGCACCGGGGGCAGTATACAGCAATCAGCCCCAGCATTTT. Translated, it gives CASAPGAVYSNQPQHF.

To note about this clone: A far larger clone lies a single base away; this is likely a read error. Other nucleotide sequences from this sample produce the same CDR3. J is TRBJ2-7 and V is TRBV14; 10 bases align to TRBD1. The V and J ends lost 5 bases and 0 bases, in that order; junction bases with no gene match: 4. Germline values: CDR1 SGHDN, CDR2 FVKESK. CDR3 length: 15 amino acids. CDR3 sequence (DNA): TGTGCCAGCAGCGTAGGGACAGGGGTCTCCTACGAGCAGTACTTC. Protein product: CASSVGTGVSYEQYF.

CDR3 in amino acids: CASSTGSNYGYTF. CDR3 coding DNA: TGTGCCAGCAGCACTGGGAGTAACTATGGCTACACCTTC. This chain uses TRBV7-3 with TRBJ1-2; no firm D call. The length of the CDR3 is 13 residues. V lost 5 bases and J 1 base, leaving 8 bases between the germline ends. Germline V gives CDR1 SGHTA, CDR2 FQGTGA. Based on the CDR3 plus reference TRBV7-3 and TRBJ1-2, the full variable domain is GAGVSQTPSNKVTEKGKYVELRCDPISGHTALYWYRQSLGQGPEFLIYFQGTGAADDSGLPNDRFFAVRPEGSVSTLKIQRTERGDSAVYLCASSTGSNYGYTFGSGTRLTVV.

This rearrangement joins TRBV11-2 to TRBJ2-2; D perhaps matches TRBD2 (6 bases). There are 17 residues in the CDR3. The V gene lost 5 bases and the J gene lost 4 bases, with 20 bases spanning the gap. CDR1 and CDR2 (germline): SGHAT, FQNNGV. The CDR3 DNA follows: TGTGCCAGCAGCCCGAATGTGGGGGTGGGAGGCACCGGGGAGCTGTTTTTT. Its translation: CASSPNVGVGGTGELFF.

The CDR3 loop reads CSADGQGDTDTQYF. The CDR3 DNA reads TGCAGCGCAGACGGACAGGGGGACACAGATACGCAGTATTTT. The gene calls are TRBV29-1 and TRBJ2-3, with 10 bases matching TRBD1. Trimming cost V 7 bases and J 2 bases; bases outside gene matches: 6. The CDR3 sequence is 14 residues long. From germline, CDR1 is SQVTM and CDR2 ANQGSEA.

The rearrangement uses TRBV6-5 and TRBJ2-1; D ambiguous. The CDR3 has 16 residues. V shed 0 bases and J shed 3 bases, with 12 bases lying between them. The V gene's germline CDR1 is MNHEY and CDR2 SVGAGI. The CDR3 region is CASSYSWQSGYNEQFF. The CDR3 nucleotides read TGTGCCAGCAGTTACTCATGGCAGTCAGGCTACAATGAGCAGTTCTTC.

V and J are TRBV28 and TRBJ2-2, with TRBD1 identical over 7 bases. The CDR3 is made up of 17 amino acids. Germline V gene lookup returns CDR1 MDHEN and CDR2 SYDVKM. V trimming: 6 bases; J trimming: 8 bases; junction bases outside the gene matches: 18. The CDR3 spells CASSLDRVATISGELFF. DNA of the CDR3: TGTGCCAGCAGCCTCGACAGGGTTGCCACGATAAGTGGGGAGCTGTTTTTT.

This clone was observed once. The rearrangement joins TRBV10-2 to TRBJ2-1; D remains ambiguous. V lost 0 bases and J lost 2, with 11 bases in between. This CDR3 comprises 16 residues. Germline V lookup: CDR1 WSHSY, CDR2 SAAADI. In DNA form, the CDR3 reads TGCGCCAGCAGTGAGTCCGGACCATTCCCCTACAATGAGCAGTTCTTC. This translates into CASSESGPFPYNEQFF.

The chain links TRBV6-6 to TRBJ2-2; a possible D gene is TRBD2 (5 bases). The CDR3 spans 15 residues. V lost 6 bases to trimming and J lost 0 bases, with 11 bases between them. CDR1 is MNHNY and CDR2 is SVGAGI in the germline V gene (reference sequence). CDR3 DNA sequence: TGTGCCAGCAGGAGCGGCCAGGCGAACACCGGGGAGCTGTTTTTT. Protein product: CASRSGQANTGELFF.

V and J are TRBV6-1 and TRBJ2-7; either TRBD1 or TRBD2 may fit D (5 bases each). CDR3 length: 14 residues. The V end lost 7 bases, the J end lost 1 base, and 14 bases lay between the germline ends. The V gene's germline CDR1 is MNHNS and CDR2 SASEGT. The CDR3 region is CASTSWDGSYEQYF. For the CDR3, the DNA is TGTGCCAGCACCTCGTGGGACGGGTCCTACGAGCAGTACTTC.

The chain is built from TRBV29-1 and TRBJ2-1; 7 bases match TRBD2. The ends lost 8 bases at V and 7 bases at J; junction bases unmatched: 14. This CDR3 has 14 residues. Germline V gives CDR1 SQVTM, CDR2 ANQGSEA. In DNA, the CDR3 is TGCAGCATCCTACAAGTGGGAGGGCCGAATGAGCAGTTCTTC. Amino acid sequence: CSILQVGGPNEQFF.

The chain has TRBV5-1 and TRBJ1-1; D ambiguous. CDR1 and CDR2 (germline): SGHRS, YFSETQ. This CDR3 has 15 residues. Trimming took off 0 bases at V and 1 base at J, with 10 bases between the two ends. CDR3 residues: CASSLGAVGNTEAFF. The CDR3, as DNA: TGCGCCAGCAGCTTGGGGGCTGTCGGGAACACTGAAGCTTTCTTT.

The V and J genes are TRBV7-2 and TRBJ2-3; 11 bases agree with TRBD2. The CDR3 covers 14 residues. Germline assignment: CDR1 SGHTA and CDR2 FQGNSA. The CDR3 loop is CASGRGGSTDTQYF. CDR3 DNA sequence: TGTGCTAGCGGGAGGGGGGGTAGCACAGATACGCAGTATTTT.

This chain connects TRBV19 to TRBJ2-1; 8 nucleotides agree with TRBD2. Trimming took 4 bases from V and 7 from J; bases not matched to a gene: 9. From germline, CDR1 is LNHDA and CDR2 SQIVND (reference sequence). This CDR3 is built from 15 residues. The CDR3 reads CASSTGTSAPNEQFF. The CDR3 nucleotides are TGTGCCAGTAGTACCGGGACTAGTGCACCGAATGAGCAGTTCTTC.

Remarks on this clone: A read error may be the cause here, since a much bigger clone is one base away. The V call is TRBV5-4, the J call TRBJ1-5, with unresolved D. V lost 0 bases and J 0 bases, leaving 4 bases between the germline ends. The CDR3 loop spans 14 amino acids. Germline CDR1 SGHNT, CDR2 YYREEE (reference sequence). CDR3 residues: CASSLGGSNQPQHF. The CDR3 DNA sequence: TGTGCCAGCAGCTTGGGGGGTAGCAATCAGCCCCAGCATTTT.

V usage is TRBV18 and J usage is TRBJ2-2; D remains unclear. CDR1 and CDR2 (germline): KGHSH, LQKENI. This CDR3 region has 14 residues. Deletions cut 2 bases from V and 5 bases from J, with 9 bases between. The CDR3 DNA sequence: TGTGCCAGCTCACCAGCGACCCGTACCGGGGAGCTGTTTTTT. Residues: CASSPATRTGELFF.

In the case of this clone: A much larger clone sits a single nucleotide away, making a read error possible. The gene calls are TRBV7-6 and TRBJ2-2, with 13 bases matching TRBD2. The CDR3 contains 16 residues. Unmatched junction bases numbered 1, after V lost 5 bases and J lost 1 base. Germline assignment: CDR1 SGHVS and CDR2 FNYEAQ. The DNA for the CDR3 is TGTGCCAGCAGCCGACTAGCGGGAGGGAACACCGGGGAGCTGTTTTTT. This encodes CASSRLAGGNTGELFF.

This clone was seen many times. This sequence joins TRBV6-6 and TRBJ2-1; 7 bases are shared with TRBD1. The trim removed 1 base at V and 6 bases at J, leaving 3 bases unmatched. This CDR3 comprises 14 residues. Germline CDR1 is MNHNY and CDR2 is SVGAGI (reference sequence). CDR3 amino acids: CASSYWGQTNEQFF. Written as DNA, the CDR3 is TGTGCCAGCAGTTACTGGGGACAGACCAATGAGCAGTTCTTC.

This sequence joins TRBV11-2 and TRBJ2-2, with 11 bases lining up with TRBD1. Germline V gene lookup returns CDR1 SGHAT and CDR2 FQNNGV. The junction had 11 bases not matched to a gene; V was cut back by 5 bases and J by 6 bases. The CDR3 is 17 amino acids. The CDR3 DNA reads TGTGCCAGCAGCACCAGGACAGGGGGCAAGAGACCCGGGGAGCTGTTTTTT. Its translation: CASSTRTGGKRPGELFF.

The rearrangement links TRBV28 to TRBJ2-3; tentative D call: TRBD1 (5 bases). Germline V gene sequence: CDR1 MDHEN, CDR2 SYDVKM. The CDR3 sequence is 12 residues long. V was trimmed by 3 bases and J by 6 bases, leaving 7 bases between them. This CDR3 is CASSFRADTQYF. In DNA, the CDR3 is TGTGCCAGCAGTTTCAGGGCTGATACGCAGTATTTT.

The CDR3 loop is CASLREGGSYNEQFF. CDR3 DNA: TGTGCCAGCTTGCGGGAGGGGGGCTCCTACAATGAGCAGTTCTTC. The rearrangement uses TRBV7-9 and TRBJ2-1, with 9 positions matching TRBD2. There are 15 residues in the CDR3. V lost 8 bases, J lost 0 bases, and 5 bases stayed unmatched. Germline V gene lookup returns CDR1 SEHNR and CDR2 FQNEAQ (reference sequence).

This clone was observed once. The CDR3 DNA sequence: TGTGCCAGCAGTTTATTCACGGGAGCCTACGAGCAGTACTTC. This codes for CASSLFTGAYEQYF. The chain has TRBV28 and TRBJ2-7; weak D call: TRBD2 (6 bases). Per germline, CDR1 MDHEN and CDR2 SYDVKM. The CDR3 sequence is 14 residues long. The V and J ends lost 1 base and 2 bases respectively, with 9 bases between them. The complete variable domain, with remaining parts taken from reference TRBV28 and TRBJ2-7, reads DVKVTQSSRYLVKRTGEKVFLECVQDMDHENMFWYRQDPGLGLRLIYFSYDVKMKEKGDIPEGYSVSREKKERFSLILESASTNQTSMYLCASSLFTGAYEQYFGPGTRLTVT.

This chain connects TRBV7-8 to TRBJ1-2; TRBD1 matches 7 bases. The CDR3 has 15 residues. Germline V gives CDR1 SGHVS, CDR2 FQNEAQ. Unmatched junction bases numbered 9, after V lost 4 bases and J lost 4 bases. CDR3 residues: CASSSYPTGLYGYTF. DNA for the CDR3: TGTGCCAGCAGCTCATACCCGACAGGGCTCTATGGCTACACCTTC.

A remark on this clone: Only one base separates this from a far larger clonotype, so it likely reflects a read error. This chain links TRBV28 with TRBJ2-3; D might be TRBD2 (5 bases). The germline CDR1 and CDR2 sequences are MDHEN and SYDVKM. This CDR3 region has 13 residues. CDR3 amino acids: CVSSLALTDTQYF. The CDR3 DNA is TGTGTCAGCAGTTTAGCGTTGACAGATACGCAGTATTTT.

The J gene is TRBJ2-2, the V gene TRBV25-1; 7 bases line up with TRBD1. The CDR3 is made up of 16 amino acids. Germline trimming cut 3 bases from V and 2 bases from J; bases unmatched to any gene: 6. Germline CDR1 is MGHDK and CDR2 is SYGVNS. For the CDR3, the DNA is TGTGCCAGCAGTGACCCTCGACAGGGTAACACCGGGGAGCTGTTTTTT. Its protein is CASSDPRQGNTGELFF.

This clone has only a few counts. The chain combines TRBV6-6 with TRBJ2-7, with 11 bases fitting TRBD1. Trimming removed 7 bases from V and 4 bases from J; junction bases left unmatched: 6. The CDR3 consists of 14 residues. The germline V gene encodes CDR1 MNHNY and CDR2 SVGAGI (reference sequence). The CDR3 bases are TGTGCCAGCAAACCCGGGACAGGGGGGTACGAGCAGTACTTC. Translating gives CASKPGTGGYEQYF.

Note on this clone: This sample includes further DNA sequences coding for the same CDR3. The rearrangement uses TRBV15 and TRBJ2-5; D remains ambiguous. The germline V gene encodes CDR1 LNHNV and CDR2 YYDKDF (reference sequence). V shed 0 bases and J shed 4 bases, with 6 bases lying between them. The CDR3 spans 13 residues. The CDR3 DNA reads TGTGCCACCAGCAGAGATCTGGGAGAGACCCAGTACTTC. Translation: CATSRDLGETQYF.

This clone occurred a few times. The CDR3 spells CASSLIPSGGYNEQFF. The CDR3, as DNA: TGCGCCAGCAGCTTGATCCCTAGCGGGGGCTACAATGAGCAGTTCTTC. The V gene is TRBV5-1, the J gene TRBJ2-1, with 10 bases fitting TRBD2. This CDR3 comprises 16 residues. The germline gives CDR1 SGHRS, CDR2 YFSETQ. The ends lost 1 base at V and 3 bases at J; junction bases unmatched: 4.